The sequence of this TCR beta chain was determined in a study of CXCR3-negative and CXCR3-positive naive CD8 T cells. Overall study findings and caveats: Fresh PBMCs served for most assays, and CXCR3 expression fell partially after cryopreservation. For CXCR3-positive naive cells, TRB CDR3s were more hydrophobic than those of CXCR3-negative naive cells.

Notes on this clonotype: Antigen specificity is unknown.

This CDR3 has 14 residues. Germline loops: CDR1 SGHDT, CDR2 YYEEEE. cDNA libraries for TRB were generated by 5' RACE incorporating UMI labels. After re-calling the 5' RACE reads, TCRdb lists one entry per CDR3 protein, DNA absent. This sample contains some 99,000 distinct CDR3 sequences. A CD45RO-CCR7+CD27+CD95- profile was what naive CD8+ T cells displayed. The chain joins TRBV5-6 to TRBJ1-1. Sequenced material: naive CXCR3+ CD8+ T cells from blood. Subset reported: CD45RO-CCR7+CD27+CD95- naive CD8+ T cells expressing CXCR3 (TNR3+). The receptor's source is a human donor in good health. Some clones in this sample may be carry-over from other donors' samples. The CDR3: CASSLGSPNTEAFF.